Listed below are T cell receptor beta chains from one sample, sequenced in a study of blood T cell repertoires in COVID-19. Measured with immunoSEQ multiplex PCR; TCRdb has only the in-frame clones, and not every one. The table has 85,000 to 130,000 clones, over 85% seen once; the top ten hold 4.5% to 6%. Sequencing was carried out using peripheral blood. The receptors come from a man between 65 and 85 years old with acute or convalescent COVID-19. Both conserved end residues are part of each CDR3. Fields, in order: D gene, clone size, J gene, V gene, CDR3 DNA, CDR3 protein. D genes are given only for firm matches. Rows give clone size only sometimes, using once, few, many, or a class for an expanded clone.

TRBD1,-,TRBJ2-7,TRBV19,TGTGCCAGTAGTATCGGACAGGGAATTTGGGAGCAGTACTTC,CASSIGQGIWEQYF
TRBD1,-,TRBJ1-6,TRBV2,TGTGCCAGCACCGGACAGGGCGGCTCACCCCTCCACTTT,CASTGQGGSPLHF
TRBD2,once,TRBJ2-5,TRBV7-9,TGTGCCAGCAGCCAGGGACTAGCGGGGCAACAAGAGACCCAGTACTTC,CASSQGLAGQQETQYF
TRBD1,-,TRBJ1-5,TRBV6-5,TGTGCCAGCAGCCTAGACAGGGTCCGCGGTCAGCCCCAGCATTTT,CASSLDRVRGQPQHF
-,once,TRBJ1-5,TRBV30,TGTGCCTGGAGTGGTGGGGCAGGAAATCAGCCCCAGCATTTT,CAWSGGAGNQPQHF
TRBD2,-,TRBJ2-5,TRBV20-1,TGCAGTGCCAGTAGCGGGGGGGGAAGAGAGACCCAGTACTTC,CSASSGGGRETQYF
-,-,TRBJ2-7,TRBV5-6,TGTGCCAGCAGCCTGAGGTTCTTCCACGAGCAGTACTTC,CASSLRFFHEQYF
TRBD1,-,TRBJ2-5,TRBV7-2,TGTGCCAGCAGCCCCAACAGGGGGCGGGAGACCCAGTACTTC,CASSPNRGRETQYF
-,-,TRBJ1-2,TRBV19,TGTGCCAGTAGTATAGTACCCCGGTCTAACTATGGCTACACCTTC,CASSIVPRSNYGYTF
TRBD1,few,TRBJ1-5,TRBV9,TGTGCCAGGGGTCGAGGGGGCAGGGCCCCAAATCAGCCCCAGCATTTT,CARGRGGRAPNQPQHF
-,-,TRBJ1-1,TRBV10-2,TGCGCCAGCAGTGAATATGGGGAGGGTATCGCTGAAGCTTTCTTT,CASSEYGEGIAEAFF
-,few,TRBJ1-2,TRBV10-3,TGTGCCATCAGTGAGGGACAGGGCTACACCTTC,CAISEGQGYTF
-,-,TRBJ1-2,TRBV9,TGTGCCAGCTCGGCCCTAGGTGGCTACACCTTC,CASSALGGYTF
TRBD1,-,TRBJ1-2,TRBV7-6,TGTGCCAGCAGCTTAGGGGACAGGGGAATTGAGAACTATGGCTACACCTTC,CASSLGDRGIENYGYTF
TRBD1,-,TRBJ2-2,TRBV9,TGTGCCAGCAGCGATGGGACAGGGGGCGCCTCCGGGGAGCTGTTTTTT,CASSDGTGGASGELFF
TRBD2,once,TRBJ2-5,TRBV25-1,TGTGCCAGCAGCGGCGCGGGGGGTGAAGAGACCCAGTACTTC,CASSGAGGEETQYF
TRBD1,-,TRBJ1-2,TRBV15,TGTGCCACCAGCATAAGGGACAGGGGGCTCTATGGCTACACCTTC,CATSIRDRGLYGYTF
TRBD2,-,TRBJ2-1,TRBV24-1,TGTGCCACCAGTGTCGGGACTAGCGGGGGGGCCAGTGAGCAGTTCTTC,CATSVGTSGGASEQFF
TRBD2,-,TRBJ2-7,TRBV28,TGTGCCAGCAGTTTCCCGACTAGCGGATTCTACGAGCAGTACTTC,CASSFPTSGFYEQYF
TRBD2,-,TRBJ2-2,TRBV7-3,TGTGCCAGCAGCGACACATATAGCGGGAGGACATCTGGGGAGCTGTTTTTT,CASSDTYSGRTSGELFF
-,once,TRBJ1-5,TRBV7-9,TGTGCCAGCAGCCAACTGGCAGGGGATCAGCCCCAGCATTTT,CASSQLAGDQPQHF
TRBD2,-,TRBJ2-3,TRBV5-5,TGTGCCAGCAGCTCGGGCGGGCGGGGGGCGGTAGATACGCAGTATTTT,CASSSGGRGAVDTQYF
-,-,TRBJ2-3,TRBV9,TGTGCCAGCAGCGTAGGGGCAGGGGAAACAGATACGCAGTATTTT,CASSVGAGETDTQYF
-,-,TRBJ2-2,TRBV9,TGTGCCAGCAGCGCCGGACATGGGGCGACCGGGGAGCTGTTTTTT,CASSAGHGATGELFF
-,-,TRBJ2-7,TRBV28,TGTGCCAGCAGGTCCGAGGGACTCCTTTACGAGCAGTACTTC,CASRSEGLLYEQYF
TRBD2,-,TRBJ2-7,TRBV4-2,TGTGCCAGCAGCCAAGGGACTAGCGGGATCTACGAGCAGTACTTC,CASSQGTSGIYEQYF
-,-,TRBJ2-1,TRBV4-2,TGTGCCAGCAGCCAAGCGACGACAGCCTATGAGCAGTTCTTC,CASSQATTAYEQFF
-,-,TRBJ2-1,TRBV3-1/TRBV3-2,TGTGCCAGCAGCCGTACCACTACGCACAATGAGCAGTTCTTC,CASSRTTTHNEQFF
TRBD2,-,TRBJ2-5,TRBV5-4,TGTGCCAGCAGCTTGGCCCAACTAGCGGGAGGAGGAGAGACCCAGTACTTC,CASSLAQLAGGGETQYF
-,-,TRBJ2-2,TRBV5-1,TGCGCCAGCAGCTTGCCTTCGGGATACACCGGGGAGCTGTTTTTT,CASSLPSGYTGELFF
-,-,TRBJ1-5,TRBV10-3,TGTGCCATCAGTGACACCACGGGGCCCCAGCATTTT,CAISDTTGPQHF
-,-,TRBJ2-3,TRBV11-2,TGTGCCAGCAGCTCTTACCATTCCGGAGATACGCAGTATTTT,CASSSYHSGDTQYF
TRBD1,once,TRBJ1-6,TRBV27,TGTGCCACCCAGAGGGTAGGGACAGGGACCACTCCCCTCCACTTT,CATQRVGTGTTPLHF
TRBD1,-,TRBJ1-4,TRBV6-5,TGTGCCAGCAGGGGACAGGGTAATGAAAAACTGTTTTTT,CASRGQGNEKLFF
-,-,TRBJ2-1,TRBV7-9,TGTGCCAGCAGCTTAGGATGGGGAGTAGATGAGCAGTTCTTC,CASSLGWGVDEQFF
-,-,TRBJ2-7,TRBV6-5,TGTGCCAGCAGTTACGGGCAGGGGGGCTCCTACGAGCAGTACTTC,CASSYGQGGSYEQYF
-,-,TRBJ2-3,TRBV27,TGTGCCAGCAGTTTATGGGGCCAGGGAGATACGCAGTATTTT,CASSLWGQGDTQYF
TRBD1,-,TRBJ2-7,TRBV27,TGTGCCAGCAGTTTGTCCGGGACAGGGATGTACGAGCAGTACTTC,CASSLSGTGMYEQYF
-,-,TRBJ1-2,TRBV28,TGTGCCACAACAGGGACGCAGAAATATGGCTACACCTTC,CATTGTQKYGYTF
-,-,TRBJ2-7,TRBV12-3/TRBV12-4,TGTGCCAGCAGCCTAAGGGGGTCCGGCGAGCAGTACTTC,CASSLRGSGEQYF
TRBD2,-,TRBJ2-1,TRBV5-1,TGCGCCAGCAGCCCAAAATTTACTAGCGGCCAGGACAATGAGCAGTTCTTC,CASSPKFTSGQDNEQFF
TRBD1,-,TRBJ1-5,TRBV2,TGTGCCAGCAGTACCGGACAGGGAAAGGGTCAGCCCCAGCATTTT,CASSTGQGKGQPQHF
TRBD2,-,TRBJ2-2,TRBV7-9,TGTGCCAGCAGCCCCTGGGGAGCGGGAGGACGGACCGGGGAGCTGTTTTTT,CASSPWGAGGRTGELFF
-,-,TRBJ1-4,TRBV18,TGTGCCAGCTCACCCGCAGGGGCCCCTAATGAAAAACTGTTTTTT,CASSPAGAPNEKLFF
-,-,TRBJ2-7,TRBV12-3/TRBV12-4,TGTGCCAGCAGTCCCCCGGACACATGCGAGCAGTACTTC,CASSPPDTCEQYF
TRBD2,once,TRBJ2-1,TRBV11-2,TGTGCCAGCAGCTCAGGGACTAGCGCGAGCTCCTACAATGAGCAGTTCTTC,CASSSGTSASSYNEQFF
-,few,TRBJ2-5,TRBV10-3,TGTGCCATCAGTGATGGGGGAGGAGAGACCCAGTACTTC,CAISDGGGETQYF
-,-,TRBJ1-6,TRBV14,TGTGCCAGCAAAAAGGGGCCGTCCTTTTCACCCCTCCACTTT,CASKKGPSFSPLHF
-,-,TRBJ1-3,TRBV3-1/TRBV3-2,TGTGCCAGCAGCCAAGTGAGTTCTGGAAACACCATATATTTT,CASSQVSSGNTIYF
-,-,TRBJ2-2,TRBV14,TGTGCCAGCAGCCGACACCTCGCGAACACCGGGGAGCTGTTTTTT,CASSRHLANTGELFF
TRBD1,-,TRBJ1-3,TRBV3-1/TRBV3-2,TGTGCCAGCAGATTCGGGACAGATCCTGGAAACACCATATATTTT,CASRFGTDPGNTIYF
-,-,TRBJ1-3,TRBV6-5,TGTGCCAGCAGATCACAGGGAAACACCATATATTTT,CASRSQGNTIYF
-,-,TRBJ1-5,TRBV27,TGTGCCAGCAGTCTCTGGGCCGGGGATGGCAATCAGCCCCAGCATTTT,CASSLWAGDGNQPQHF
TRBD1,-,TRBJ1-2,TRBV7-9,TGTGCCAGCAGCCCTTTAAGGACAGGGGACTATGGCTACACCTTC,CASSPLRTGDYGYTF
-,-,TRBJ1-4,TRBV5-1,TGCGCCAGCAAAGCGGGAGAAAATGAAAAACTGTTTTTT,CASKAGENEKLFF
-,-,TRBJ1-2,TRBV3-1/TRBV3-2,TGTGCCAGCAGCCAAGATAGCGGGGCCGCTGGCTACACCTTC,CASSQDSGAAGYTF